The 2 T cell receptor beta chains in this list originate from one sample, sequenced in a study of blood T cell repertoires in COVID-19. Generated by immunoSEQ multiplex PCR, the TCRdb table keeps only in-frame clones and is missing some. The sample lists 250,000 to 300,000 clones, about 87% occurring once. Sequencing was carried out using peripheral blood. All receptors derive from a woman in her 30s who had recovered from COVID-19.

CDR3 DNA: TGCGCCAGCAGCCAAGGGCTAGCGGGGGGGCAAGAGACCCAGTACTTC. This sequence encodes CASSQGLAGGQETQYF. The rearrangement uses TRBV4-1 and TRBJ2-5, with 12 bases matching TRBD2. The CDR3 totals 16 residues. CDR1 and CDR2 from the germline V gene are MGHRA and YSYEKL. V shed 1 base and J 2 bases; nucleotides not matched to a gene: 2.

The CDR3 spells CAWSVSPLEQFF. The CDR3 bases are TGTGCCTGGAGTGTAAGCCCACTGGAGCAGTTCTTC. V gene TRBV30 combines with J gene TRBJ2-1; D remains unclear. The CDR3 extends over 12 amino acids. In germline, CDR1 is GTSNPN, CDR2 SVGIG (reference sequence). V gave up 0 bases and J gave up 10 bases, with 10 bases separating them.